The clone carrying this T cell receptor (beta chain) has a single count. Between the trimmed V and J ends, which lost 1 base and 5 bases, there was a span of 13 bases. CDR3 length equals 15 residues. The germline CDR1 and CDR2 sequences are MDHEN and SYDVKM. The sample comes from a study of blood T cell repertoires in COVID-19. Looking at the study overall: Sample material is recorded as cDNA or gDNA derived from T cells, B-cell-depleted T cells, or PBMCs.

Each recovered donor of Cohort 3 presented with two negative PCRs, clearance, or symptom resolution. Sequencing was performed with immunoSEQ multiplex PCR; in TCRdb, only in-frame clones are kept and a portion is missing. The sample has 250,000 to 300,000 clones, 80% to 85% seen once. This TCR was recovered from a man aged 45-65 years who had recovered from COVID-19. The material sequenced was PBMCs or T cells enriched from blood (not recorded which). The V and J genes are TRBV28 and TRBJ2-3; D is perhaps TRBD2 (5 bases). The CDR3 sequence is CASSLSVVGEDTQYF. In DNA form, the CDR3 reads TGTGCCAGCAGTTTATCGGTTGTGGGAGAAGATACGCAGTATTTT.